This T cell receptor beta chain emerged from a study of T cell repertoires in cytomegalovirus infection. Study summary: Indicated by public TCR beta signatures were CMV infection and matching HLA type. General study points: In two of eight donors, the top clonotype was HLA-C-restricted CMV-specific.

One entry per CDR3 protein, called by TCRdb with MiXCR from the reads. The data show roughly 760,000 distinct CDR3 sequences, under 40% seen once. Concerning this clonotype itself: Its target is unknown.

What was sequenced was PBMCs. The receptor comes from a human donor in good health (CMV status not recorded). Some clones in this sample may be carry-over from other donors' samples.

The CDR3 reads CASSLLWDSYEQYF. CDR3 DNA sequence: TGTGCCAGCAGCTTACTCTGGGACAGCTACGAGCAGTACTTC. J is TRBJ2-7 and V is TRBV7-9; 7 bases align to TRBD1. The CDR3 contains 14 residues. Germline CDR1 is SEHNR and CDR2 is FQNEAQ (reference sequence). The V gene end was trimmed by 2 bases and the J gene end by 3 bases; junction bases not matched to a gene: 4.